The 29 T cell receptor beta chains listed next were all sequenced from one sample in a study of OX40 agonist ivuxolimab in advanced cancers. The method was immunoSEQ multiplex PCR; TCRdb's version includes in-frame clones alone and lacks a portion of them. The repertoire consists of about 80,000 clones, with around 93% occurring once and the leading ten covering 0.32%. This specimen was CD4+ or CD8+ T cells sorted from blood, taken in a trial of the OX40 agonist ivuxolimab. Source of these receptors: an adult with an advanced solid tumor such as melanoma, head and neck, liver or kidney cancer.

The gene calls are TRBV5-1 and TRBJ2-5, with TRBD1 identical over 9 bases. The CDR3 is made up of 14 amino acids. Germline V gene sequence: CDR1 SGHRS, CDR2 YFSETQ. After removal of 3 bases from V and 5 bases from J, the junction contained 5 bases not matched to a gene. The CDR3 DNA sequence: TGCGCCAGCAGCTCCGGGACAGGGTCCGAGACCCAGTACTTC. It encodes CASSSGTGSETQYF.

The V and J genes are TRBV28 and TRBJ2-7; a weak D match, TRBD2 (7 bases). In germline, CDR1 is MDHEN, CDR2 SYDVKM. The CDR3 contains 15 residues. Trimming left V 8 bases short and J 0 bases short, with 17 bases between. The CDR3 region is CASGGGGAISYEQYF. The CDR3 coding sequence is TGTGCCAGCGGGGGAGGGGGGGCCATCTCCTACGAGCAGTACTTC.

The count of this clone is one. The genes are TRBV7-9 and TRBJ1-1, with D possibly TRBD1 on 5 matching bases. V was cut by 8 bases and J by 6 bases, with 10 bases left in between. The CDR3 runs 11 residues. CDR1 and CDR2 (germline): SEHNR, FQNEAQ (reference sequence). This CDR3 is CASLLGAEAFF. Written as DNA, the CDR3 is TGTGCCAGCCTGTTGGGGGCTGAAGCTTTCTTT.

V and J are TRBV9 and TRBJ2-1, with TRBD2 identical over 13 bases. This CDR3 has 17 residues. V was clipped by 2 bases and J by 7 bases; unmatched bases: 9. Germline-derived CDR1 and CDR2 are SGDLS and YYNGEE. The CDR3 sequence is CASSVAATSGGVNEQFF. The CDR3 nucleotides are TGTGCCAGCAGCGTCGCCGCCACTAGCGGGGGGGTTAATGAGCAGTTCTTC.

The chain links TRBV19 to TRBJ1-2, with TRBD1 as a possible D gene (6 bases). Between the trimmed V and J ends, which lost 5 bases and 8 bases, there was a span of 18 bases. The CDR3 contains 14 residues. Germline CDR1 LNHDA, CDR2 SQIVND (reference sequence). The CDR3 region has the DNA TGTGCCAGTAGTTCTCAGACAGGATTGCACGGCTACACCTTC. This translates into CASSSQTGLHGYTF.

The chain couples TRBV5-1 to TRBJ2-5; possibly TRBD1 for D (6 bases). CDR1 and CDR2 from the germline V gene are SGHRS and YFSETQ. There are 14 residues in the CDR3. With 3 bases removed from V and 5 bases from J, the gap between germline ends came to 14 bases. CDR3 sequence reads: CASSSGQQGETQYF. The CDR3 DNA reads TGCGCCAGCAGCTCCGGACAGCAAGGGGAGACCCAGTACTTC.

J is TRBJ2-7 and V is TRBV27; 10 positions match TRBD1. CDR1 and CDR2 from the germline V gene are MNHEY and SMNVEV (reference sequence). Unmatched junction bases numbered 10, after V lost 5 bases and J lost 0 bases. This CDR3 spans 17 amino acids. CDR3 sequence (DNA): TGTGCCAGCAGTCTAATCGGGACAGGGGTACCCTCCTACGAGCAGTACTTC. Translation gives CASSLIGTGVPSYEQYF.

This chain uses TRBV2 with TRBJ2-1; 13 bases are a match to TRBD2. V dropped 4 bases and J dropped 4; count of bases not matched to a gene: 10. Germline-derived CDR1 and CDR2 are SNHLY and FYNNEI. The CDR3 loop spans 18 amino acids. The CDR3 spells CASSGRTSGSTTYNEQFF. For the CDR3, the DNA is TGTGCCAGCAGTGGGCGGACTAGCGGGAGTACCACGTACAATGAGCAGTTCTTC.

The chain employs TRBV6-4 and TRBJ2-6; tentative D call: TRBD1 (8 bases). The CDR3 length is 18 residues. From germline, CDR1 is MRHNA and CDR2 SNTAGT. Trimming stripped 2 bases from V and 2 bases from J, with 16 bases between. The CDR3 protein is CASSDRTGRGTGANVLTF. The CDR3 DNA reads as TGTGCCAGCAGTGACCGGACAGGGAGGGGAACTGGGGCCAACGTCCTGACTTTC.

The chain employs TRBV7-2 and TRBJ2-1; TRBD2 matches at 10 bases. The germline gives CDR1 SGHTA, CDR2 FQGNSA. The CDR3 is 16 amino acids. V lost 2 bases and J lost 0; bases outside the gene matches: 1. The chain's CDR3 is CASSLSSGSSYNEQFF. The CDR3 bases are TGTGCCAGCAGCTTATCTAGCGGGAGCTCCTACAATGAGCAGTTCTTC.

J is TRBJ1-2 and V is TRBV7-2, with 9 bases aligning to TRBD1. Unmatched junction bases numbered 10, after V lost 1 base and J lost 4 bases. Germline-derived CDR1 and CDR2 are SGHTA and FQGNSA. The CDR3 runs 17 residues. CDR3: CASSLGVRDRDLYGYTF. CDR3 in DNA: TGTGCCAGCAGCTTAGGAGTCCGGGACAGGGACCTCTATGGCTACACCTTC.

The chain employs TRBV19 and TRBJ1-5, with 7 bases fitting TRBD1. Germline V lookup: CDR1 LNHDA, CDR2 SQIVND (reference sequence). CDR3 size: 14 residues. Losses at the gene ends were 3 bases for V and 6 bases for J; bases not matched to a gene: 5. Here the CDR3 reads CASSIQQGVQPQHF. CDR3 in DNA: TGTGCCAGTAGTATTCAGCAGGGGGTTCAGCCCCAGCATTTT.

This sequence joins TRBV11-2 and TRBJ1-4; D is unresolved. The CDR3 spans 16 residues. Germline CDR1 and CDR2: SGHAT and FQNNGV. Trimming removed 5 bases at V and 3 bases at J, with 16 bases between. CDR3 bases: TGTGCCAGCAGCCGCACCTCGGTGGGCCCTAATGAAAAACTGTTTTTT. It is translated as CASSRTSVGPNEKLFF.

V usage is TRBV11-3 and J usage is TRBJ2-7; the D gene is possibly TRBD2 (6 bases). The CDR3 length is 13 residues. CDR1 is SGHNT and CDR2 is YENEEA in the germline V gene. With 1 base removed from V and 6 bases from J, the gap between germline ends came to 10 bases. The CDR3 region has the DNA TGTGCCAGCAGCTTAGCGGGAGACCTCGAGCAGTACTTC. Amino acids: CASSLAGDLEQYF.

This chain links TRBV7-9 with TRBJ2-1; 13 positions match TRBD2. Looked up from germline, CDR1 is SEHNR and CDR2 is FQNEAQ (reference sequence). This CDR3 is built from 15 residues. The V and J ends lost 4 bases and 4 bases, in that order; junction bases with no gene match: 1. The DNA for the CDR3 is TGTGCCAGCAGCTGGACTAGCGGGAGTTACAATGAGCAGTTCTTC. Translation: CASSWTSGSYNEQFF.

Regarding this clone: This sample includes further DNA sequences coding for the same CDR3. The gene calls are TRBV5-1 and TRBJ2-7; D might be TRBD1 (5 bases). The germline V gene has CDR1 SGHRS and CDR2 YFSETQ. The V end was cut by 0 bases, the J end by 0 bases, with 13 bases between. The CDR3 length is 16 residues. The CDR3 region is CASSLAGQGSSYEQYF. DNA of the CDR3: TGCGCCAGCAGCTTGGCCGGGCAGGGCTCCTCCTACGAGCAGTACTTC.

The chain employs TRBV5-1 and TRBJ1-1; D is perhaps TRBD1 (6 bases). CDR3 length equals 14 residues. The V end lost 0 bases, the J end lost 6 bases, and 12 bases lay between the germline ends. Germline CDR1 reads SGHRS; CDR2 reads YFSETQ. CDR3 region: CASSLARGGAEAFF. The CDR3 nucleotides are TGCGCCAGCAGCTTGGCCAGGGGAGGGGCTGAAGCTTTCTTT.

The chain recombines TRBV7-8 with TRBJ2-3; D gene unclear. The CDR3 is 15 residues long. Between the trimmed V and J ends, which lost 1 base and 0 bases, there was a span of 8 bases. Per the germline V gene, CDR1 is SGHVS and CDR2 is FQNEAQ. DNA of the CDR3: TGTGCCAGCAGCTTAGGTACGCCTAGCACAGATACGCAGTATTTT. Protein sequence: CASSLGTPSTDTQYF. Full variable domain (outside the CDR3, taken from reference TRBV7-8 and TRBJ2-3): GAGVSQSPRYKVAKRGQDVALRCDPISGHVSLFWYQQALGQGPEFLTYFQNEAQLDKSGLPSDRFFAERPEGSVSTLKIQRTQQEDSAVYLCASSLGTPSTDTQYFGPGTRLTVL.

The chain combines TRBV18 with TRBJ2-7, with 9 bases fitting TRBD1. Trimming at V came to 6 bases and at J to 3 bases, leaving 6 bases not matched to a gene. CDR3 size: 14 residues. Per germline, CDR1 KGHSH and CDR2 LQKENI. The CDR3 nucleotides read TGTGCCAGCTCGACACAGGGGGCGAACTACGAGCAGTACTTC. The encoded protein is CASSTQGANYEQYF.

This rearrangement joins TRBV5-4 to TRBJ2-1; 8 positions match TRBD2. J was trimmed by 8 bases and V by 7 bases; bases with no gene match: 14. CDR3 length equals 15 residues. Germline CDR1 reads SGHNT; CDR2 reads YYREEE (reference sequence). As DNA, the CDR3 is TGTGCCAGCCGCCATTACGGGGGGGCTTGGGATGAGCAGTTCTTC. Amino acids: CASRHYGGAWDEQFF.

This chain joins TRBV30 and TRBJ2-1; D is uncertain. The CDR3 runs to 13 residues. V was trimmed by 6 bases and J by 1 base, leaving 10 bases between them. Germline V CDR1 and CDR2: GTSNPN, SVGIG (reference sequence). The DNA for the CDR3 is TGTGCCTGCCCCGTCGGATCCTACAATGAGCAGTTCTTC. Protein sequence: CACPVGSYNEQFF. Full variable domain (rest looked up from reference TRBV30 and TRBJ2-1): SQTIHQWPATLVQPVGSPLSLECTVEGTSNPNLYWYRQAAGRGLQLLFYSVGIGQISSEVPQNLSASRPQDRQFILSSKKLLLSDSGFYLCACPVGSYNEQFFGPGTRLTVL.

The J gene is TRBJ1-2, the V gene TRBV11-2; D is uncertain. The CDR3 extends over 13 amino acids. Per the germline V gene, CDR1 is SGHAT and CDR2 is FQNNGV. The V and J ends lost 4 bases and 1 base respectively, with 7 bases between them. The CDR3 protein is CASSSGINYGYTF. The CDR3 DNA is TGTGCCAGCAGCTCAGGCATTAACTATGGCTACACCTTC. The full variable domain, its missing parts supplied by reference TRBV11-2 and TRBJ1-2, is EAGVAQSPRYKIIEKRQSVAFWCNPISGHATLYWYQQILGQGPKLLIQFQNNGVVDDSQLPKDRFSAERLKGVDSTLKIQPAKLEDSAVYLCASSSGINYGYTFGSGTRLTVV.

The chain is built from TRBV18 and TRBJ1-2; no clear D. V was shortened by 2 bases and J by 0 bases, with 10 bases between the two germline ends. The CDR3 loop spans 15 amino acids. Germline assignment: CDR1 KGHSH and CDR2 LQKENI. CDR3 loop: CASSPRQATNYGYTF. Here the CDR3 DNA reads TGTGCCAGCTCACCAAGACAAGCTACTAACTATGGCTACACCTTC.

The chain carries TRBV6-1 and TRBJ2-1; the match to TRBD2 covers 8 bases. The CDR3 is 15 amino acids. Trimming at V came to 6 bases and at J to 4 bases, leaving 8 bases not matched to a gene. Per the germline V gene, CDR1 is MNHNS and CDR2 is SASEGT. The CDR3: CASRYSGGPYNEQFF. The CDR3 DNA reads as TGTGCCAGCAGATATTCGGGGGGGCCGTACAATGAGCAGTTCTTC.

This sequence joins TRBV6-5 and TRBJ2-7, with D possibly matching TRBD1 (5 bases). This CDR3 comprises 16 residues. Trimming shortened V by 0 bases and J by 2 bases, and 14 bases separated the two germline ends. Germline V gene data show CDR1 as MNHEY and CDR2 as SVGAGI. CDR3 residues: CASSYSWARGTYEQYF. For the CDR3, the DNA is TGTGCCAGCAGTTACTCGTGGGCTAGGGGTACCTACGAGCAGTACTTC.

The chain has TRBV6-1 and TRBJ1-1; D might be TRBD1 (6 bases). CDR3 size: 14 residues. V lost 2 bases and J 5 bases, leaving 12 bases between the germline ends. In germline, CDR1 is MNHNS, CDR2 SASEGT. The CDR3 spells CASSELRGATEAFF. CDR3 DNA: TGTGCCAGCAGTGAACTCAGGGGCGCGACTGAAGCTTTCTTT.

The chain joins TRBV5-1 to TRBJ2-5; 10 nucleotides align to TRBD2. Germline CDR1 and CDR2: SGHRS and YFSETQ. CDR3 length equals 14 residues. The ends lost 5 bases at V and 3 bases at J; junction bases unmatched: 4. The CDR3 DNA sequence: TGCGCCAGCAGTCCAACTAGCGGGGAAGAGACCCAGTACTTC. Amino acids: CASSPTSGEETQYF. Complete variable domain (other parts from reference TRBV5-1 and TRBJ2-5): KAGVTQTPRYLIKTRGQQVTLSCSPISGHRSVSWYQQTPGQGLQFLFEYFSETQRNKGNFPGRFSGRQFSNSRSEMNVSTLELGDSALYLCASSPTSGEETQYFGPGTRLLVL.

This chain joins TRBV6-1 and TRBJ2-7; 7 nucleotides agree with TRBD1. Losses at the gene ends were 4 bases for V and 4 bases for J; bases not matched to a gene: 10. Looked up from germline, CDR1 is MNHNS and CDR2 is SASEGT. The CDR3 runs 15 residues. CDR3 region: CASSGGQLKRYEQYF. CDR3 coding DNA: TGTGCCAGCAGTGGGGGACAGCTCAAGAGATACGAGCAGTACTTC.

The chain carries TRBV21-1 and TRBJ2-7; the DNA was not compared with TRBD1, the D call given in the table. TRBV21-1 is labeled a pseudogene. The CDR3 covers 14 residues. The CDR3 nucleotides read TGTGCCAGCAGCAAAGAGGGGGTTGGCTACGAGCAGTACTTC. Protein product: CASSKEGVGYEQYF.